This TCR beta chain stems from a study of spatial heterogeneity in lung cancer. Study-level background: Alpha-chain sequences were consistently detected less often than beta-chain sequences.

This clonotype occurred a few times. Every cDNA TCR molecule received its own unique molecular identifier. Via MiXCR, TCRdb re-called the 5' RACE reads, giving one row per CDR3 protein. Among about 38,000 distinct CDR3 sequences listed, approximately 5.5% were seen once. This CDR3 has 15 residues. Germline CDR1 is SGHNT and CDR2 is YENEEA. The J segment lost 8 bases and the V segment lost 5 bases, leaving 10 bases of the junction unmatched. Time point: sample taken at primary tumor resection. Frozen PBMC, nontumor lung or tumor provided whole RNA, which was sequenced unsorted. The donor group consisted of 72 patients who had untreated, early-stage non-small cell lung cancer.

The clonotype was recovered from a male donor with early-stage non-small cell lung cancer. Sequences were derived from PBMCs, sampled at surgery. The V and J genes are TRBV11-3 and TRBJ1-1; 11 bases match TRBD1. CDR3 sequence: CASSTRRTGGLEAFF. CDR3 sequence (DNA): TGTGCCAGCAGCACTCGCAGGACAGGGGGCCTCGAAGCTTTCTTT.